This TCR beta chain was observed in a study of cytomegalovirus exposure and HLA in healthy donors. Germline-derived CDR1 and CDR2 are SGHVS and FNYEAQ. CDR3 length equals 16 residues. Between the trimmed V and J ends, which lost 1 base and 2 bases, there was a span of 12 bases. With 60 Vbeta and 13 Jbeta primers, the PCR was carried out. Produced via immunoSEQ multiplex PCR; TCRdb's table is partial and in-frame only. The data contain approximately 130,000 clones, about 85% of them singletons. The chain recombines TRBV7-6 with TRBJ1-5; D ambiguous. Sequenced: PBMCs. This TCR came from a woman under 40 in good health and CMV-seropositive. The CDR3 DNA is TGTGCCAGCAGCTTAGGGCCTACTGGAGGCAATCAGCCCCAGCATTTT. This gives the protein CASSLGPTGGNQPQHF.